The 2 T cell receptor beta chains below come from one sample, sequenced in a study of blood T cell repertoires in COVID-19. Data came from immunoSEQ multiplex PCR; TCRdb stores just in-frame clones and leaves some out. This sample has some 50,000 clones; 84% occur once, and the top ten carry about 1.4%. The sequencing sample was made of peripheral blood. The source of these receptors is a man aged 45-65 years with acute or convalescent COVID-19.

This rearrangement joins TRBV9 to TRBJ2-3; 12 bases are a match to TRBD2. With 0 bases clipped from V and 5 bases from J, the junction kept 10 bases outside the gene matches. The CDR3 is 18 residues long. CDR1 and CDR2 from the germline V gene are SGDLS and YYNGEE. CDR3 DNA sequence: TGTGCCAGCAGCGTAGGGCGGGATGCACTAGCGGGGGGAGATACGCAGTATTTT. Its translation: CASSVGRDALAGGDTQYF.

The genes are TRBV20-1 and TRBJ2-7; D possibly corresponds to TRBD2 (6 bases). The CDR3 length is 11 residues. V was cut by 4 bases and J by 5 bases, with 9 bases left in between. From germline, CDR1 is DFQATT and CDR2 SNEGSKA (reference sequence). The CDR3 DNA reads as TGCAGTGCTAAGACTAGTAACGAGCAGTACTTC. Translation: CSAKTSNEQYF.